This T cell receptor beta chain was captured by sequencing in a study of T cell repertoires in cytomegalovirus infection. Study-level information: Matching HLA type and CMV infection were both indicated by public TCR beta signatures.

TCRdb re-derived calls from the reads in MiXCR, one entry per CDR3 protein. The sample consists of around 550,000 distinct CDR3 sequences, around a quarter of them appearing once. Looked up from germline, CDR1 is SGHNT and CDR2 is YYREEE (reference sequence). Trimming removed 0 bases from V and 4 bases from J, with 10 bases in between. The CDR3 loop spans 14 amino acids. Sequences were obtained from PBMCs. The chain combines TRBV5-4 with TRBJ1-2; no firm D call. The sequence came from a human donor in good health (CMV status not recorded). Some clones in this sample may be carry-over from other donors' samples. DNA of the CDR3: TGTGCCAGCAGCTTGGCACAGACCGTCTATGGCTACACCTTC. This gives the protein CASSLAQTVYGYTF.